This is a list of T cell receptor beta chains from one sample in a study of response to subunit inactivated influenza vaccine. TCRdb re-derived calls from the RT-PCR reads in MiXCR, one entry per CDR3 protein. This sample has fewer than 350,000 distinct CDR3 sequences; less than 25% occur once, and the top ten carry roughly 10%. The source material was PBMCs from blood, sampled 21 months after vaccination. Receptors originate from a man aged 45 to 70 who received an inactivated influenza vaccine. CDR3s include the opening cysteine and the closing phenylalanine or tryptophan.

CDR3 protein: CSARDARGGFDGTEAFF
V gene: TRBV20-1
CDR3 length: 17

CDR3 protein: CASSLGPKESYEQYF
V gene: TRBV5-1
CDR3 length: 15

CDR3 protein: CASSYLSGSIVYEQYF
V gene: TRBV6-5
CDR3 length: 16

CDR3 protein: CASRRTREHEQYF
V gene: TRBV7-9
CDR3 length: 13

CDR3 protein: CASSFEGNRETQYF
V gene: TRBV12-3/TRBV12-4
CDR3 length: 14

CDR3 protein: CASSSRQDPGSSEAFF
V gene: TRBV12-3/TRBV12-4
CDR3 length: 16

CDR3 protein: CASSSGTEAFF
V gene: TRBV12-3/TRBV12-4
CDR3 length: 11

CDR3 protein: CSAWDSSYEQYF
V gene: TRBV20-1
CDR3 length: 12

CDR3 protein: CASVTEVSYEQYF
V gene: TRBV2
CDR3 length: 13

CDR3 protein: CASRARGGGTGELFF
V gene: TRBV5-1
CDR3 length: 15

CDR3 protein: CASSSRGSSYNEQFF
V gene: TRBV28
CDR3 length: 15

CDR3 protein: CASSYDRVVLGYEQYF
V gene: TRBV5-5
CDR3 length: 16

CDR3 protein: CASSLGDAHNEQFF
V gene: TRBV5-1
CDR3 length: 14

CDR3 protein: CASSQEVLGSTGELFF
V gene: TRBV3-1
CDR3 length: 16

CDR3 protein: CASSQEATGVRPQHF
V gene: TRBV4-1
CDR3 length: 15

CDR3 protein: CASSPSIKNQPQHF
V gene: TRBV6-5
CDR3 length: 14

CDR3 protein: CASSSGGSEEQYF
V gene: TRBV28
CDR3 length: 13

CDR3 protein: CASGSRGGTEAFF
V gene: TRBV12-5
CDR3 length: 13

CDR3 protein: CASSLGGRAAEQYF
V gene: TRBV12-3/TRBV12-4
CDR3 length: 14

CDR3 protein: CASSVAGTTYNEQFF
V gene: TRBV9
CDR3 length: 15

CDR3 protein: CSAGMNANYGYTF
V gene: TRBV20-1
CDR3 length: 13

CDR3 protein: CASSTFSGVNTEAFF
V gene: TRBV13
CDR3 length: 15

CDR3 protein: CASSSAGSRRGGIQYF
V gene: TRBV7-2
CDR3 length: 16

CDR3 protein: CASSALAVLWFF
V gene: TRBV5-6
CDR3 length: 12

CDR3 protein: CASSGWTEELQETQYF
V gene: TRBV12-3/TRBV12-4
CDR3 length: 16

CDR3 protein: CASSFRGGAGYETQYF
V gene: TRBV7-2
CDR3 length: 16

CDR3 protein: CSARALGRPTEAFF
V gene: TRBV20-1
CDR3 length: 14

CDR3 protein: CAIRGLYNEQFF
V gene: TRBV10-3
CDR3 length: 12

CDR3 protein: CASSPSRQPQHF
V gene: TRBV28
CDR3 length: 12

CDR3 protein: CASSTDRPTDTQYF
V gene: TRBV5-1
CDR3 length: 14

CDR3 protein: CASSPRDSDSGNTIYF
V gene: TRBV21-1
CDR3 length: 16

CDR3 protein: CASSQEDRGLGYTF
V gene: TRBV4-2
CDR3 length: 14

CDR3 protein: CASSSGQGLTRNQPQHF
V gene: TRBV7-2
CDR3 length: 17

CDR3 protein: CSARSRLAKNIQYF
V gene: TRBV20-1
CDR3 length: 14

CDR3 protein: CASSQDHGGRGPNYGYTF
V gene: TRBV14
CDR3 length: 18

CDR3 protein: CSAQTGGSDTEAFF
V gene: TRBV20-1
CDR3 length: 14

CDR3 protein: CASSTWTDGYGYTF
V gene: TRBV5-1
CDR3 length: 14

CDR3 protein: CSARDTGGLVF
V gene: TRBV20-1
CDR3 length: 11

CDR3 protein: CASSQEPVYEQYF
V gene: TRBV4-1
CDR3 length: 13

CDR3 protein: CASSEWVDENTEAFF
V gene: TRBV2
CDR3 length: 15

CDR3 protein: CANSRDPNTEAFF
V gene: TRBV18
CDR3 length: 13

CDR3 protein: CASSPRGTNYGYTF
V gene: TRBV6-1
CDR3 length: 14

CDR3 protein: CASSPWDNFEQFF
V gene: TRBV5-1
CDR3 length: 13

CDR3 protein: CASSLAGGSSDTQYF
V gene: TRBV6-5
CDR3 length: 15

CDR3 protein: CAISDLAAIAYEQYF
V gene: TRBV10-3
CDR3 length: 15